This T cell receptor beta chain was sequenced in a study of blood T cell repertoires in COVID-19 (dated by TCRdb to the early 2020s). Study-wide context: Samples from collaborators originated in the United States, Italy and Spain and spanned both the acute and convalescent phases of COVID-19. The prospective study material was composed of cDNA or gDNA derived from T cells, B-cell-depleted T cells, or PBMCs. Subjects who had been exposed to COVID-19, were actively infected with it, or had recovered from it provided the deeply sampled blood TCRbeta repertoires that made up the dataset. The repertoires were made available in a free public database intended to serve as a resource for research on the immune response to SARS-CoV-2. Samples came from the ongoing ImmuneRACE study (first 160 participants) plus 1,254 subjects from 6 global collaborators. A de-identified subject ID, COVID-19 status, age in years and sex were almost always included in the sample metadata. HLA class I and class II types, where available, came from metadata supplied by the sample provider rather than from assay-based typing.

From its cysteine to its phenylalanine, the CDR3 spans 15 amino acids. Kept here is only the CDR3 DNA, which spans 45 bases and is read in frame from base 1. CDR1 and CDR2 were assigned from the germline V gene as MNHNS and SASEGT. V is cut by 0 bases and J by 3 bases, and the space between the germline ends is 12 bases. The collaborating institutions used their own protocols to collect whole blood in K2EDTA tubes. Collaborator samples were shipped for TCRbeta analysis as frozen whole blood, isolated PBMCs, or DNA extracted from either sample type. Points the paper makes about the study in general: How much clinical and demographic metadata was included differed by source and by participant, and the metadata was provided uncurated.

On this clone itself: The specificity of this receptor is unknown. It has no much larger one-base neighbor in the sample; base qualities were not kept.

The immunoSEQ Assay, a bias-controlled multiplex PCR, was used to amplify TCRbeta CDR3 regions from genomic DNA. On the study's bioinformatics: The number of nucleated cells in each sample was estimated from the amplification of reference gene primers within the assay. Sequence reads were collapsed and filtered to measure the absolute abundance of every unique TCRbeta CDR3 rearrangement. For each sample, productive Simpson clonality was calculated by taking the square root of Simpson's diversity index across productive rearrangements. TCRdb retrieved this table from immuneACCESS and kept in-frame rearrangements only. Not all clones are present; in checked studies, unresolved V genes account for under half, and no reason is known for the remainder. V, J and clone size are taken as reported in that table, and D and trimming were inferred from the DNA itself. This sample lists around 210,000 clones; about 86% were detected once. The ten largest make up 0.65% to 0.95% of the sample.

Sample: peripheral blood. The chain uses TRBV6-1 and TRBJ2-7; the D gene remains uncertain. The sequence came from a woman between 70 and 85 years old with acute or convalescent COVID-19. The CDR3 protein is CASSEAGTYYYEQYF. DNA sequence: TGTGCCAGCAGTGAAGCAGGCACCTACTACTACGAGCAGTACTTC.